Included here is one TCR beta chain sequence, with context. This clone's antigen is unknown. Within one base of it there is no much larger clone, and no base qualities were kept. In Seattle, one collaborating source enrolled patients while the infection was active and tracked those patients longitudinally over the course of disease. Each collaborating institution followed its own protocols to collect whole blood in K2EDTA tubes. Collaborator samples were shipped for TCRbeta analysis as frozen whole blood, isolated PBMCs, or DNA extracted from either sample type. TCRbeta CDR3 regions were amplified from genomic DNA by means of the immunoSEQ Assay, a bias-controlled multiplex PCR. In the source study's methods: Nucleated cell counts per sample were estimated from amplification of reference gene primers within the assay. Sequence reads were collapsed and filtered to measure the absolute abundance of every unique TCRbeta CDR3 rearrangement. For each sample, productive Simpson clonality was calculated as the square root of Simpson's diversity index over productive rearrangements. What TCRdb holds here is the immuneACCESS table cut down to in-frame rearrangements. Part of the clones is not present; checked against another copy, under half of the missing clones reflect an unresolved V gene, and the others are unexplained. V and J calls and clone size are as listed in that table; D and trimming were resolved from the DNA. Counted in this sample were 230,000 or so clones; roughly 81% of them appeared once. The ten largest clones represent around 7.5% of the sample.

This entry is derived from a study of blood T cell repertoires in COVID-19 (dated by TCRdb to 2020 to 2022). For context, the study as a whole: Samples covering the acute and convalescent phases of COVID-19 were provided by collaborators in the United States, Italy and Spain. The prospective study material was composed of cDNA or gDNA derived from T cells, B-cell-depleted T cells, or PBMCs. Deeply sampled blood TCRbeta repertoires from subjects exposed to, actively infected with, or recovered from COVID-19 were included in the dataset. The repertoires were made available in a free public database intended to serve as a resource for research on the immune response to SARS-CoV-2. The samples were drawn from the first 160 participants of the ongoing ImmuneRACE study and from 950 to 1,500 subjects provided by 6 global collaborators. The sample metadata nearly always contained a de-identified subject ID, COVID-19 status, age in years and sex. HLA class I and class II types, where available, came from metadata supplied by the sample provider rather than from assay-based typing.

V lost 7 bases and J lost 2 bases, and the count of bases not matched to a germline gene is 7. The germline V gene supplies CDR1 ENHRY and CDR2 SYGVKD. The CDR3 runs 14 amino acids, cysteine and phenylalanine included. Only the CDR3 part of the read is kept: 42 bases, read in frame from the first base. Results the study describes overall, beyond this receptor: The amount of clinical and demographic metadata varied by source and participant and was provided uncurated.

The receptor comes from an elderly woman with COVID-19, enrolled during active disease. Source material: peripheral blood. Recombination linked TRBV10-3 to TRBJ1-1; 7 middle bases align to TRBD1. The nucleotides are TGTGCCATCACTGACAGGGTAGGAAACACTGAAGCTTTCTTT. It specifies CAITDRVGNTEAFF.